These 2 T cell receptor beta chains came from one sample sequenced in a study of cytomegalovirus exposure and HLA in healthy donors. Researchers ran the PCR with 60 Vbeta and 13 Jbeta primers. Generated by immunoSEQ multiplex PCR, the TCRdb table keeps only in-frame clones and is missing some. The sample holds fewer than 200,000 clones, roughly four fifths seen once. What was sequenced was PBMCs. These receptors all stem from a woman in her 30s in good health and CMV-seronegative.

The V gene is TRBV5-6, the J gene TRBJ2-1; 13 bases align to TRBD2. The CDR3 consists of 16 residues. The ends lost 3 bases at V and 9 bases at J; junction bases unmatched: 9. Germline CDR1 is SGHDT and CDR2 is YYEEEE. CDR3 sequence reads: CASSSGLAGRQREQFF. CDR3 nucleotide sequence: TGTGCCAGCAGCTCGGGACTAGCGGGACGGCAACGTGAGCAGTTCTTC. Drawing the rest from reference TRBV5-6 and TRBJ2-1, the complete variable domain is DAGVTQSPTHLIKTRGQQVTLRCSPKSGHDTVSWYQQALGQGPQFIFQYYEEEERQRGNFPDRFSGHQFPNYSSELNVNALLLGDSALYLCASSSGLAGRQREQFFGPGTRLTVL.

The DNA of the CDR3 is TGTGCCAGCAGCTTAGCGGACAGGAGGAACTATGGCTACACCTTC. Translated: CASSLADRRNYGYTF. V gene TRBV7-9 combines with J gene TRBJ1-2; 7 bases align to TRBD1. Germline V lookup: CDR1 SEHNR, CDR2 FQNEAQ (reference sequence). Unmatched junction bases numbered 3, after V lost 0 bases and J lost 2 bases. This CDR3 region has 15 residues.